One and the same sample provided the 8 T cell receptor beta chains below, sequenced in a study of tumor and adjacent non-tumor tissue in lung cancer. The library came from three nested PCR rounds adapted from ARM-PCR protocols. TCRdb itself ran the multiplex PCR reads through MiXCR, one entry per CDR3 protein. The sample gives 60,000 to 85,000 distinct CDR3 sequences, over 65% of which show up once; around 40% is in the top ten. The template was RNA from unsorted bulk tissue. More than 3 cm separated this lung sample from the edge of the tumor. The sequencing sample was made of distant non-tumor lung tissue. All receptors derive from a man in his 70s with non-small cell lung cancer.

In regard to this clonotype: At one boundary the junction diverges from the germline segment, which might be a read error. V gene TRBV29-1 combines with J gene TRBJ1-5, with a possible D match to TRBD1 (5 bases). This CDR3 is 13 amino acids long. Germline CDR1 is SQVTM and CDR2 is ANQGSEA. CDR3 in amino acids: CGVEEGLDQPQHF. CDR3 sequence (DNA): TGCGGCGTTGAAGAGGGGCTAGATCAGCCACAGCATTTT.

Remarks on this clonotype: This may be a read error, as it is one base from a much larger clone. The CDR3 DNA is TGTGCCAACAGCTCAAATCCCAAGGGACTAGCAATCCCCTACGAGCAGTACTTC. Translating gives CANSSNPKGLAIPYEQYF. This chain links TRBV5-6 with TRBJ2-7; 9 nucleotides agree with TRBD2. Germline V CDR1 and CDR2: SGHDT, YYEEEE. The CDR3 sequence is 18 residues long. The full variable domain, its missing parts supplied by reference TRBV5-6 and TRBJ2-7, is DAGVTQSPTHLIKTRGQQVTLRCSPKSGHDTVSWYQQALGQGPQFIFQYYEEEERQRGNFPDRFSGHQFPNYSSELNVNALLLGDSALYLCANSSNPKGLAIPYEQYFGPGTRLTVT.

Regarding this clonotype: Mismatch with germline at one junction end may stem from a read error. The chain uses TRBV6-2 or TRBV6-3 and TRBJ2-2, with 7 positions matching TRBD1. The CDR3 covers 15 residues. Germline values: CDR1 MNHEY, CDR2 SVGEGT. CDR3 nucleotide sequence: TGTACCAGCGGTTTCCGGGACAGACGTCCCGGGGAGCTGTTTTTT. This translates into CTSGFRDRRPGELFF.

As regards this clonotype: One end of the junction does not line up with germline, which may come from a read error. The chain has TRBV10-3 and TRBJ2-1, with 9 bases matching TRBD1. CDR1 ENHRY and CDR2 SYGVKD come from the germline V gene. The CDR3 extends over 14 amino acids. CDR3 sequence: CTISSGQGVHEQFF. The CDR3 nucleotides are TGTACCATCAGTTCGGGACAGGGAGTACATGAACAATTCTTC.

Comment on this clonotype: The CDR3 end shows no conserved phenylalanine or tryptophan, and so a read error is likely. The chain employs TRBV11-2 and TRBJ1-1; D unresolved. CDR1 and CDR2 (germline): SGHAT, FQNNGV. This CDR3 is 16 amino acids long. The CDR3 sequence is CASSLAEMGMITEAFI. The CDR3 nucleotides are TGTGCCAGCAGCTTAGCGGAGATGGGGATGATCACTGAGGCTTTCATT.

A word on this clonotype: Sequence at one end of the junction differs from germline and may be a read error. The rearrangement uses TRBV6-5 and TRBJ2-2; D is possibly TRBD1 (5 bases). Germline values: CDR1 MNHEY, CDR2 SVGAGI. This CDR3 contains 13 residues. As DNA, the CDR3 is TGTGACAGCAGGTACTGGGGCACCGGCGAGCTGTTTTTT. Translating gives CDSRYWGTGELFF.

V usage is TRBV11-2 and J usage is TRBJ2-5; 7 positions match TRBD1. The CDR3 extends over 15 amino acids. Germline values: CDR1 SGHAT, CDR2 FQNNGV. CDR3 DNA sequence: TGTGCTATCAGACCGGGGACAGTTGGGCAAGAGACCCAGTACTTC. Protein product: CAIRPGTVGQETQYF.

A remark on this clonotype: No conserved phenylalanine or tryptophan is present at the end of the CDR3, so a read error is the likely explanation. The genes are TRBV11-1 and TRBJ1-6, with D hard to call. The CDR3 consists of 12 residues. Germline V gene data show CDR1 as SGHAT and CDR2 as FQDESV (reference sequence). This CDR3 is CASSLDRSPLHS. CDR3 nucleotide sequence: TGTGCCAGTAGCTTGGATCGTTCACCCCTCCACTCT.